The rows below give T cell receptor beta chains drawn from one sample of a study of blood T cell repertoires in COVID-19. Produced via immunoSEQ multiplex PCR; TCRdb's table is partial and in-frame only. Of over 90,000 clones in the sample, 81% were seen once. Sample: peripheral blood. These receptors were obtained from a man older than 75 with active or convalescent COVID-19. CDR3s include the opening cysteine and the closing phenylalanine or tryptophan. The D gene is left open where the match is weak. Not all rows give a size; the values are once, few, many and, for expanded clones, a class.

d_call	v_call	clone_size	j_call	cdr3_aa	cdr3_nt
TRBD1	TRBV7-2	-	TRBJ2-7	CASSPRQGQGEQYF	TGTGCCAGCAGCCCCAGACAGGGCCAAGGCGAGCAGTACTTC
-	TRBV2	-	TRBJ1-3	CASSERHLDTIYF	TGTGCCAGCAGTGAGCGACATCTGGACACCATATATTTT
-	TRBV7-3	-	TRBJ1-4	CASSKGANEKLFF	TGTGCCAGCAGCAAGGGGGCTAATGAAAAACTGTTTTTT
-	TRBV30	-	TRBJ1-1	CAWSVQSNTEAFF	TGTGCCTGGAGTGTACAGTCAAACACTGAAGCTTTCTTT
-	TRBV2	-	TRBJ1-3	CASTPLESGNTIYF	TGTGCCAGCACCCCCCTGGAGTCTGGAAACACCATATATTTT
-	TRBV5-1	-	TRBJ1-2	CASSLIQGGDGYTF	TGCGCCAGCAGCTTGATACAGGGTGGGGATGGCTACACCTTC
-	TRBV20-1	once	TRBJ2-7	CSASLQYEQYF	TGCAGTGCTAGCCTACAGTACGAGCAGTACTTC
-	TRBV7-8	-	TRBJ1-6	CASSLARFSSYNSPLHF	TGTGCCAGCAGCTTAGCGAGGTTTAGCTCCTATAATTCACCCCTCCACTTT
-	TRBV3-1/TRBV3-2	-	TRBJ2-3	CASSQEPSWSALTDTQYF	TGTGCCAGCAGCCAAGAGCCTTCCTGGAGCGCCCTCACAGATACGCAGTATTTT
-	TRBV3-1/TRBV3-2	-	TRBJ2-1	CASSQTGYEQFF	TGTGCCAGCAGCCAAACAGGGTACGAGCAGTTCTTC
TRBD1	TRBV2	-	TRBJ1-6	CASSELRGLGSPLHF	TGTGCCAGCAGTGAGTTAAGGGGGCTAGGTTCACCCCTCCACTTT
-	TRBV6-2/TRBV6-3	-	TRBJ2-2	CASSSAGGELFF	TGTGCCAGCAGTTCGGCCGGAGGGGAGCTGTTTTTT
TRBD1	TRBV5-1	-	TRBJ2-3	CASSGDRGRADTQYF	TGCGCCAGCAGCGGTGACAGGGGGCGCGCAGATACGCAGTATTTT
-	TRBV12-3/TRBV12-4	-	TRBJ2-7	CASSLGTAREQYF	TGTGCCAGCAGTTTAGGGACAGCGCGGGAGCAGTACTTC
TRBD2	TRBV18	once	TRBJ2-5	CASSFERLAGRETQYF	TGTGCCAGCTCTTTTGAACGACTAGCGGGGCGAGAGACCCAGTACTTC
TRBD2	TRBV7-2	-	TRBJ2-2	CASSSRGGQLFF	TGTGCCAGCAGTTCCCGGGGGGGCCAGCTGTTTTTT
-	TRBV7-6	-	TRBJ1-5	CASSNLNQPQHF	TGTGCCAGCAGCAATCTAAATCAGCCCCAGCATTTT
-	TRBV6-1	-	TRBJ1-2	CASSESGQGGYTF	TGTGCCAGCAGTGAATCAGGGCAGGGAGGCTACACCTTC
TRBD2	TRBV20-1	few	TRBJ2-7	CSAGGAGVSYEQYF	TGCAGTGCTGGTGGGGCGGGGGTCTCCTACGAGCAGTACTTC
TRBD2	TRBV7-2	-	TRBJ2-2	CASSLAVTSEGGELFF	TGTGCCAGCAGCTTAGCGGTGACTAGCGAGGGCGGGGAGCTGTTTTTT
-	TRBV6-5	-	TRBJ1-2	CASSPSGDPYGYTF	TGTGCCAGCAGTCCCTCGGGAGACCCATATGGCTACACCTTC
TRBD1	TRBV5-6	-	TRBJ2-5	CASSLATGFQETQYF	TGTGCCAGCAGCTTGGCGACAGGGTTCCAAGAGACCCAGTACTTC
TRBD2	TRBV18	-	TRBJ2-7	CASSPPGLAVYEQYF	TGTGCCAGCTCCCCGCCGGGACTAGCGGTCTACGAGCAGTACTTC